This TCR beta chain was retrieved from a study of OX40 agonist ivuxolimab in advanced cancers. Turning to the study itself: Three patients had partial responses: one hepatocellular carcinoma, two cutaneous melanoma. Notes on the study in general: There were, on average, more expanded clones in CD8+ T cells than in CD4+.

Points on this clone: Its antigen is still unknown.

Libraries were prepared by immunoSEQ multiplex PCR; TCRdb keeps only in-frame clonotypes and omits some of them. Seen here are 60,000 to 70,000 clones, around nine tenths observed once, and the top ten hold 1.3%. This CDR3 region has 19 residues. Germline V gene sequence: CDR1 SGHRS, CDR2 YFSETQ. J gave up 4 bases and V 0 bases, and 8 bases lay outside the gene matches. Enrollment shut out patients with autoimmune disease history or systemic immunosuppression. The chain links TRBV5-1 to TRBJ2-6; 12 bases match TRBD1. The receptor was isolated from an adult with an advanced solid tumor such as melanoma, head and neck, liver or kidney cancer. This specimen consisted of CD4+ or CD8+ T cells sorted from blood, obtained in a trial of the OX40 agonist ivuxolimab. CDR3 loop: CASSLVGGTGGSGANVLTF. CDR3 nucleotides: TGCGCCAGCAGCTTGGTTGGCGGGACAGGGGGCTCAGGGGCCAACGTCCTGACTTTC. The variable domain in full, completed from reference TRBV5-1 and TRBJ2-6, reads KAGVTQTPRYLIKTRGQQVTLSCSPISGHRSVSWYQQTPGQGLQFLFEYFSETQRNKGNFPGRFSGRQFSNSRSEMNVSTLELGDSALYLCASSLVGGTGGSGANVLTFGAGSRLTVL.